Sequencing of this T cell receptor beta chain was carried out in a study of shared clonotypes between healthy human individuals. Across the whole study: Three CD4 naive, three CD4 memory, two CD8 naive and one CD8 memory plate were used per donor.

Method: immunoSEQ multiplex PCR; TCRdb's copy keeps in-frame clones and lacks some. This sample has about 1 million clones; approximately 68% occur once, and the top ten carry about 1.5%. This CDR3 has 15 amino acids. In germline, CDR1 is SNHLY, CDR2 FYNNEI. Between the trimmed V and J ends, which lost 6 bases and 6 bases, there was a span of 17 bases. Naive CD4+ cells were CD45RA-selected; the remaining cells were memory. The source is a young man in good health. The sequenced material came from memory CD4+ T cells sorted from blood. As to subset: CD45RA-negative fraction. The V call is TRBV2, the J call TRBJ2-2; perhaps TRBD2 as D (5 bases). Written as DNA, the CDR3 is TGTGCCAGCAGGAGGAGCTGGATCGGGGCCGGGGAGCTGTTTTTT. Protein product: CASRRSWIGAGELFF.